This is a list of T cell receptor beta chains from one sample in a study of cytomegalovirus exposure and HLA in healthy donors. Data came from immunoSEQ multiplex PCR; TCRdb stores just in-frame clones and leaves some out. The sample contains under 200,000 clones, roughly 80% of which appear only once. The sequenced sample consisted of PBMCs. These receptors were obtained from a man aged 25 to 45 in good health and CMV-seronegative. The CDR3 runs from the conserved cysteine through the conserved F or W. The D gene is left open where the match is weak. Clone size is shown for a subset of rows, as once, few, many or a class of expanded clone.

>NA|TRBV19|NA|TRBJ2-7
TGTGCCAGTAGTATCGACAGAAGCTCCTACGAGCAGTACTTC
CASSIDRSSYEQYF
>NA|TRBV15|TRBD1|TRBJ1-4
TGTGCCACCAGCTATCAAAGGGGACAGGGGGTTGAAAAACTGTTTTTT
CATSYQRGQGVEKLFF
>NA|TRBV28|TRBD1|TRBJ2-1
TGTGCCGGGGGACAGGGGGCCTACAATGAGCAGTTCTTC
CAGGQGAYNEQFF
>NA|TRBV5-6|TRBD1|TRBJ2-7
TGTGCCAGCAGTGGGGGACAGGGCTCCTACGAGCAGTACTTC
CASSGGQGSYEQYF
>NA|TRBV4-1|NA|TRBJ2-2
TGCGCCAGCAGCCCGTGGAGCACCGGGGAGCTGTTTTTT
CASSPWSTGELFF
>NA|TRBV2|TRBD1|TRBJ1-2
TGTGCCAGCAGTGAGTCGGCAGGGGGTTTCTATGGCTACACCTTC
CASSESAGGFYGYTF
>NA|TRBV4-3|TRBD1|TRBJ1-4
TGCGCCAGCAGCAAGCAAAGGGACAGGGGTAATAATGAAAAACTGTTTTTT
CASSKQRDRGNNEKLFF
>NA|TRBV30|NA|TRBJ2-5
TGTGCCTGGACCTCGGGCAGGGGAATCTCCCAAGAGACCCAGTACTTC
CAWTSGRGISQETQYF
>NA|TRBV7-2|NA|TRBJ1-1
TGTGCCAGCAGCTCTCCGGGAGCTCGGACTGAAGCTTTCTTT
CASSSPGARTEAFF
>NA|TRBV5-1|TRBD2|TRBJ2-7
TGCGCCAGCGGACTAGCGGGGGGGCTTTCTTACGAGCAGTACTTC
CASGLAGGLSYEQYF
>NA|TRBV7-9|NA|TRBJ2-7
TGTGCCAGCAGTCACGACTTCCTCGGCTCCTACGAGCAGTACTTC
CASSHDFLGSYEQYF
>NA|TRBV4-1|TRBD2|TRBJ2-1
TGCGCCAGCAGCCATGTTACCGGGACTAGCGGAAGGAGCTCCTACAATGAGCAGTTCTTC
CASSHVTGTSGRSSYNEQFF
>NA|TRBV7-2|TRBD2|TRBJ2-7
TGTGCCAGCAGCTTAGGGCGGGGGGGCCAGAACGAGCAGTACTTC
CASSLGRGGQNEQYF
>NA|TRBV4-2|TRBD2|TRBJ2-1
TGTGCCAGCAGCGCCGACACTAGCGGGAGGGCATATGAGCAGTTCTTC
CASSADTSGRAYEQFF
>NA|TRBV7-3|NA|TRBJ2-1
TGTGCCAGCAGCTTAAATGTGGGAGGTACCCTCAACAATGAGCAGTTCTTC
CASSLNVGGTLNNEQFF
>NA|TRBV7-6|NA|TRBJ1-1
TGTGCCAGCAGGAATCGACTCGGGGACACTGAAGCTTTCTTT
CASRNRLGDTEAFF
>NA|TRBV16|NA|TRBJ1-5
TGTGCCAGCAGCCAATCCAGGGGACCACAGCAAATCAATCAGCCCCAGCATTTT
CASSQSRGPQQINQPQHF
>NA|TRBV10-3|NA|TRBJ2-7
TGTGCCATCAGTGAGTCTAGCCAGGGCCCCTACGAGCAGTACTTC
CAISESSQGPYEQYF
>once|TRBV27|NA|TRBJ2-1
TGTGCCAGCAGTTCCTCTCTAGGATGGTCCTACAATGAGCAGTTCTTC
CASSSSLGWSYNEQFF
>few|TRBV5-4|TRBD1|TRBJ1-6
TGTGCCAGCAGCCATGACAGGGATTCACCCCTCCACTTT
CASSHDRDSPLHF
>NA|TRBV4-1|TRBD1|TRBJ1-5
TGCGCCAGCAGCCAAGAGGAAGGGACAGGGGATAGCAATCAGCCCCAGCATTTT
CASSQEEGTGDSNQPQHF
>NA|TRBV28|NA|TRBJ2-7
TGTGCCAGCATCAGGACGGGAGCCTACGAGCAGTACTTC
CASIRTGAYEQYF
>NA|TRBV14|NA|TRBJ2-7
TGTGCCAGCAGCCAAGTTGCGGGGGAGCAGTACTTC
CASSQVAGEQYF
>NA|TRBV7-2|NA|TRBJ2-7
TGTGCCAGCAGCGGATATGGGGACAAGCCCTACGAGCAGTACTTC
CASSGYGDKPYEQYF
>NA|TRBV25-1|NA|TRBJ1-2
TGTGCCAGCAGTGAATTCGGAAGCCAGGCCTACACCTTC
CASSEFGSQAYTF
>NA|TRBV5-1|NA|TRBJ1-2
TGCGCCAGCAGCTCATCAACAGGGATCTATGGCTACACCTTC
CASSSSTGIYGYTF
>NA|TRBV2|TRBD1|TRBJ1-2
TGTGCCAGCAAATGGGGACAGACCAACTATGGCTACACCTTC
CASKWGQTNYGYTF
>once|TRBV27|TRBD1|TRBJ2-5
TGTGCCAGCACCACGGTCGGCAGGGGGCAAGAGACCCAGTACTTC
CASTTVGRGQETQYF
>NA|TRBV6-6|NA|TRBJ1-1
TGTGCCAGCAGTTACTCGATGTCCGGGGACACTGAAGCTTTCTTT
CASSYSMSGDTEAFF
>NA|TRBV19|TRBD1|TRBJ1-5
TGTGCCAGTAGTCTCGGGACAGGGGACTATAGCAATCAGCCCCAGCATTTT
CASSLGTGDYSNQPQHF
>NA|TRBV11-3|TRBD2|TRBJ2-2
TGTGCTAGCGAAAAGTCTAGCGGGGGGCCGAACACCGGGGAGCTGTTTTTT
CASEKSSGGPNTGELFF
>NA|TRBV30|TRBD1|TRBJ1-1
TGTGCCTGGAGTGTACTCTGGACAGGGGGGAACACTGAAGCTTTCTTT
CAWSVLWTGGNTEAFF
>NA|TRBV7-7|TRBD2|TRBJ2-5
TGTGCTAGCAGCTCCGCCGGGGGGGGAGAGACCCAGTACTTC
CASSSAGGGETQYF
>NA|TRBV7-6|NA|TRBJ2-5
TGTGCCAGCAGCCCAACCGGGACTCCGAAAGAGACCCAGTACTTC
CASSPTGTPKETQYF
>NA|TRBV7-2|NA|TRBJ2-5
TGTGCCAGCAGCTTTAGGGGGATTGGAGAGACCCAGTACTTC
CASSFRGIGETQYF
>NA|TRBV28|NA|TRBJ2-7
TGTGCCAGCATTTCCCTTGTGGGAGCGGACGAGCAGTACTTC
CASISLVGADEQYF
>few|TRBV7-3|TRBD2|TRBJ2-7
TGTGCCAGCAGCTCAGCGGGAGGGCCCTCCTACGAGCAGTACTTC
CASSSAGGPSYEQYF
>NA|TRBV27|NA|TRBJ2-7
TGTGCCAGCAGTTTTGGGGGAGGCGAGCAGTACTTC
CASSFGGGEQYF
>few|TRBV5-6|NA|TRBJ1-3
TGTGCCAGCAGCCTGATCGGCGGCTCTGGAAACACCATATATTTT
CASSLIGGSGNTIYF
>NA|TRBV6-5|NA|TRBJ1-2
TGTGCCAGCAGTTACCAGGCGGGCCAGTCTGGCTACACCTTC
CASSYQAGQSGYTF
>NA|TRBV30|NA|TRBJ1-6
TGTGCAGGGGAGGTCTCCTATAATTCACCCCTCCACTTT
CAGEVSYNSPLHF
>NA|TRBV7-8|NA|TRBJ2-6
TGTGCCAGCAGCTTAACTGCCGACAGCGTCTCTGGGGCCAACGTCCTGACTTTC
CASSLTADSVSGANVLTF
>few|TRBV9|NA|TRBJ1-1
TGTGCCAGCAGCGGCGGGGAGAACACTGAAGCTTTCTTT
CASSGGENTEAFF
>NA|TRBV7-8|TRBD1|TRBJ2-2
TGTGCCAGCAGCTTATGGAGGGTCGGGACAGGGAGTCGGGCCGGGGAGCTGTTTTTT
CASSLWRVGTGSRAGELFF
>NA|TRBV16|NA|TRBJ2-5
TGTGCCAGCAGCCCCCCATCCGGTTATGGAGAGACCCAGTACTTC
CASSPPSGYGETQYF
>NA|TRBV5-1|TRBD2|TRBJ2-1
TGCGCCAGCAGCTTGGGTAGCGGGAGTGGCAATGAGCAGTTCTTC
CASSLGSGSGNEQFF
>NA|TRBV30|NA|TRBJ1-1
TGTGCCTGGAGATCAGTGAGGGGGAGAAACACTGAAGCTTTCTTT
CAWRSVRGRNTEAFF
>once|TRBV18|NA|TRBJ1-2
TGTGCCAGCTCACCACCCAAACAGTTGCCTTACTATGGCTACACCTTC
CASSPPKQLPYYGYTF
>NA|TRBV2|NA|TRBJ2-3
TGTGCCAGCAGTGAAGTATCTTCTACCACAGATACGCAGTATTTT
CASSEVSSTTDTQYF
>NA|TRBV27|TRBD1|TRBJ1-1
TGTGCCAGCAACCCACAGGGGGGGAATGAAGCTTTCTTT
CASNPQGGNEAFF
>NA|TRBV6-5|TRBD2|TRBJ2-7
TGTGCCAGCAGTTCCGGGACTAACTCCTACGAGCAGTACTTC
CASSSGTNSYEQYF
>once|TRBV18|NA|TRBJ1-2
TGTGCCAGCTCTCCGCCTTCGTCAGGCCACTATGGCTACACCTTC
CASSPPSSGHYGYTF
>NA|TRBV4-2|NA|TRBJ2-3
TGTGCCAGCAGCCAAGATGGTACAGGGCCAGATACGCAGTATTTT
CASSQDGTGPDTQYF
>NA|TRBV5-1|TRBD1|TRBJ2-7
TGCGCCAGCAGCGGAATCCGGGACAGGGGCTCCTACGAGCAGTACTTC
CASSGIRDRGSYEQYF
>NA|TRBV7-7|NA|TRBJ2-3
TGTGCTAGCAGCCGACTAGTGGGGAGCACAGATACGCAGTATTTT
CASSRLVGSTDTQYF
>once|TRBV6-5|NA|TRBJ2-7
TGTGCCAGCAGTTACTCGATGGTCTACCTCCCCTACGAGCAGTACTTC
CASSYSMVYLPYEQYF
>NA|TRBV11-2|TRBD1|TRBJ2-7
TGTGCCAGCAGCTTACGCGGGACAGGGGGCGAGGAGCAGTACTTC
CASSLRGTGGEEQYF
>NA|TRBV7-7|TRBD1|TRBJ2-5
TGTGCTAGCAGCACAGGACAGGGCGGGGTAGAGACCCAGTACTTC
CASSTGQGGVETQYF
>NA|TRBV7-3|TRBD1|TRBJ2-7
TGTGCCAGCAGCCGCGGGACAGGGGCCTACGAGCAGTACTTC
CASSRGTGAYEQYF
>NA|TRBV6-1|TRBD2|TRBJ2-7
TGTGCCAGCAGTGAATGGGGGACTAGCATCTCCTACGAGCAGTACTTC
CASSEWGTSISYEQYF